Listed here are 10 T cell receptor beta chains from one sample, sequenced in a study of blood T cell repertoires in COVID-19. Method: immunoSEQ multiplex PCR; TCRdb's copy keeps in-frame clones and lacks some. The table lists about 230,000 clones, around 85% of them singletons, with 7.9% in the top ten. Input material: peripheral blood. The receptors were sampled from a woman over 75 with acute or convalescent COVID-19.

This clone has only one observation. The V and J genes are TRBV19 and TRBJ2-1; 10 nucleotides agree with TRBD2. This CDR3 has 15 amino acids. The V gene end was trimmed by 7 bases and the J gene end by 3 bases; junction bases not matched to a gene: 6. Germline values: CDR1 LNHDA, CDR2 SQIVND (reference sequence). CDR3 DNA sequence: TGTGCCAGTAATGCCGGGACTAGCGTCTACAATGAGCAGTTCTTC. This gives the protein CASNAGTSVYNEQFF.

The chain recombines TRBV10-2 with TRBJ1-5, with 12 bases matching TRBD1. The CDR3 covers 16 residues. V was pared by 2 bases and J by 1 base, with 0 bases of the junction left unmatched. CDR1 WSHSY and CDR2 SAAADI come from the germline V gene. CDR3 sequence: CASSEGTGGSNQPQHF. In DNA, the CDR3 is TGCGCCAGCAGTGAGGGGACAGGGGGCAGCAATCAGCCCCAGCATTTT.

Concerning this clone: The same CDR3 arises from other DNA sequences in this sample as well. This chain connects TRBV6-5 to TRBJ1-6; no reliable D call. Trimming removed 7 bases at V and 0 bases at J, with 7 bases between. Germline CDR1 is MNHEY and CDR2 is SVGAGI. The CDR3 sequence is 14 residues long. The CDR3 reads CASTRSSYNSPLHF. For the CDR3, the DNA is TGTGCCAGCACCCGGAGCTCCTATAATTCACCCCTCCACTTT.

CDR3 coding DNA: TGTGCCAGCAGCTTAGAGCTAGCGGGGGGGCATGAGCAGTTCTTC. This gives the protein CASSLELAGGHEQFF. The chain combines TRBV7-2 with TRBJ2-1; TRBD2 matches at 12 bases. Germline V gene sequence: CDR1 SGHTA, CDR2 FQGNSA. Germline trimming cut 1 base from V and 8 bases from J; bases unmatched to any gene: 3. The CDR3 runs 15 residues.

The chain carries TRBV4-2 and TRBJ2-1; the match to TRBD1 covers 7 bases. The V segment lost 4 bases and the J segment 8 bases; nucleotides outside the gene matches: 14. CDR3 length: 16 residues. The germline V gene has CDR1 LGHNA and CDR2 YNFKEQ. The CDR3 DNA sequence: TGTGCCAGCAGCCTAGTCCCGGGACAGAGAAGACATGAGCAGTTCTTC. This translates into CASSLVPGQRRHEQFF.

The rearrangement links TRBV7-3 to TRBJ1-3; D ambiguous. CDR3 length equals 13 residues. Germline V gives CDR1 SGHTA, CDR2 FQGTGA. V gave up 5 bases and J gave up 1 base, with 6 bases separating them. CDR3 region: CASSPGSGNTIYF. The DNA for the CDR3 is TGTGCCAGCAGCCCCGGGTCTGGAAACACCATATATTTT.

This clone showed up just once. Additional DNA sequences in this sample encode the identical CDR3. The chain carries TRBV27 and TRBJ2-7; D possibly corresponds to TRBD2 (6 bases). The germline V and J ends were trimmed by 1 base and 1 base, with 11 bases remaining between them. This CDR3 comprises 15 residues. In germline, CDR1 is MNHEY, CDR2 SMNVEV (reference sequence). CDR3 coding DNA: TGTGCCAGCAGTTTATATCCCGGGGGATCCTACGAGCAGTACTTC. It is translated as CASSLYPGGSYEQYF.

This chain joins TRBV6-5 and TRBJ1-6; possibly TRBD1 for D (5 bases). The CDR3 sequence is 16 residues long. Germline assignment: CDR1 MNHEY and CDR2 SVGAGI. The ends were cut back, 4 bases at V and 3 bases at J, with 13 bases in the middle. The CDR3 DNA reads TGTGCCAGCAGTTTTGGGGGAGGCCTCTATAATTCACCCCTCCACTTT. As protein: CASSFGGGLYNSPLHF.

Here the CDR3 DNA reads TGTGCCATCAGTCCCGGGGGAGGGGGCTACACCTTC. This codes for CAISPGGGGYTF. The V gene is TRBV10-3, the J gene TRBJ1-2; D is possibly TRBD1 (5 bases). The CDR3 consists of 12 residues. CDR1 ENHRY and CDR2 SYGVKD come from the germline V gene. Trimming pared 5 bases from V and 8 bases from J, leaving 12 bases between.

The genes are TRBV3-1 (or the pseudogene TRBV3-2) and TRBJ2-7, with 7 positions matching TRBD2. This CDR3 is built from 16 residues. Germline values: CDR1 LGHDT, CDR2 YNNKEL (reference sequence). Germline trimming cut 1 base from V and 3 bases from J; bases unmatched to any gene: 9. The CDR3 region has the DNA TGTGCCAGCAGCCAAGCTGGGAGGGTTAGGGACTACGAGCAGTACTTC. Translation: CASSQAGRVRDYEQYF.